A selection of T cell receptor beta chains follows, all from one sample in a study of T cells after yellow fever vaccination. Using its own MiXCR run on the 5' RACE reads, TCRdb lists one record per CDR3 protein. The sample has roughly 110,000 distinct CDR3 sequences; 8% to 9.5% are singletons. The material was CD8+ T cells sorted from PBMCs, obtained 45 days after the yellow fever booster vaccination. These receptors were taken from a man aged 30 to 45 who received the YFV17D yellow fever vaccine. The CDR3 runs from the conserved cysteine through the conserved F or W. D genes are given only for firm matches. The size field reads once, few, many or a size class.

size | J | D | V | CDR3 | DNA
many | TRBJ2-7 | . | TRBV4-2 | CASSASYEQYF | TGTGCCAGCAGCGCTAGCTACGAGCAGTACTTC
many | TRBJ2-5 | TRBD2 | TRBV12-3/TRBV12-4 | CASSLGLAGVEETQYF | TGTGCCAGCAGTCTGGGACTAGCGGGAGTTGAAGAGACCCAGTACTTC
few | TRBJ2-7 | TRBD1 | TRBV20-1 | CSANIRDSSYEQYF | TGCAGTGCCAACATCCGGGACAGCTCCTACGAGCAGTACTTC
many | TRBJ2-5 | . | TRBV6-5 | CASSYAPLNGGETQYF | TGTGCCAGCAGTTACGCCCCTTTGAACGGTGGAGAGACCCAGTACTTC
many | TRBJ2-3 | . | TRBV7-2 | CASSFAGHTDTQYF | TGTGCCAGCAGCTTCGCGGGCCACACAGATACGCAGTATTTT
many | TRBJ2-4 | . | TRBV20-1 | CSANKPLAKNIQYF | TGCAGTGCTAACAAGCCGCTAGCCAAAAACATTCAGTACTTC
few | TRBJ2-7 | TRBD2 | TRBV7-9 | CASSLGGRGSEQYF | TGTGCCAGCAGCTTAGGCGGGAGAGGGAGCGAGCAGTACTTC
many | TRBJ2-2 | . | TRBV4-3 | CASSQAGAESDTGELFF | TGCGCCAGCAGCCAAGCTGGGGCAGAGAGTGACACCGGGGAGCTGTTTTTT
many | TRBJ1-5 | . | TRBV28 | CASSWGAGDEENQPQHF | TGTGCCAGCAGTTGGGGGGCAGGGGATGAGGAAAATCAGCCCCAGCATTTT
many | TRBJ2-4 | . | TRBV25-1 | CASSDRDGGKNIQYF | TGTGCCAGCAGTGATCGGGACGGTGGCAAAAACATTCAGTACTTC
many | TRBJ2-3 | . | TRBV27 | CASMDPSNTQYF | TGTGCCAGCATGGACCCTAGCAATACGCAGTATTTT
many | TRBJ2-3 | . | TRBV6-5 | CASSYGATDTQYF | TGTGCCAGCAGTTACGGAGCGACAGATACGCAGTATTTT
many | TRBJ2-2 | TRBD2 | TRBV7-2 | CASSFSGAGELFF | TGTGCCAGCAGCTTTAGCGGGGCCGGGGAGCTGTTTTTT
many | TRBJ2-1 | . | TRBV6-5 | CASRGPIYNEQFF | TGTGCCAGCAGGGGTCCCATATACAATGAGCAGTTCTTC
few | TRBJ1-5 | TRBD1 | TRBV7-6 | CASSRGTGSNQPQHF | TGTGCCAGCAGCAGAGGGACAGGCTCCAATCAGCCCCAGCATTTT
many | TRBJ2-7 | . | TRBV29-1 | CSVEDPDSFTYEQYF | TGCAGCGTTGAAGACCCGGACAGTTTTACCTACGAGCAGTACTTC
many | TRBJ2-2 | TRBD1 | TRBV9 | CASSAPQGAGELFF | TGTGCCAGCAGCGCGCCACAGGGGGCAGGGGAGCTGTTTTTT
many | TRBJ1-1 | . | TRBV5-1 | CASSPGPSVIMNTEAFF | TGCGCCAGCAGCCCGGGACCCTCGGTGATCATGAACACTGAAGCTTTCTTT
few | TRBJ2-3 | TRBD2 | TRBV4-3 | CASSQEDGRGTDTQYF | TGCGCCAGCAGCCAAGAGGACGGGAGGGGCACAGATACGCAGTATTTT
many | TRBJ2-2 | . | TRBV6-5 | CASSYGAPGELFF | TGTGCCAGCAGTTATGGGGCTCCCGGGGAGCTGTTTTTT
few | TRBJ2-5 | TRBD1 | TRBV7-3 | CASSLGTGAPETQYF | TGTGCCAGCAGCTTGGGGACAGGGGCTCCAGAGACCCAGTACTTC